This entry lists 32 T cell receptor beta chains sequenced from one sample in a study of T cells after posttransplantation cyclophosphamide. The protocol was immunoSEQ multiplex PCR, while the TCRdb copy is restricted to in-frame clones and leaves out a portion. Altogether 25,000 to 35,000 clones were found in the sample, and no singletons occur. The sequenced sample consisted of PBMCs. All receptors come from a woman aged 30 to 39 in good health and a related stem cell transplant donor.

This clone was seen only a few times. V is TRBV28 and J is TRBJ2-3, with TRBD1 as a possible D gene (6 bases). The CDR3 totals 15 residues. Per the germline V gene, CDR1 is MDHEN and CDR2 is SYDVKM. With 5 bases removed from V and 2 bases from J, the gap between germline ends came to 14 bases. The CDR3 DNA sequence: TGTGCCAGCAGTCCTCAACAGGGTTCCACAGATACGCAGTATTTT. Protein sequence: CASSPQQGSTDTQYF.

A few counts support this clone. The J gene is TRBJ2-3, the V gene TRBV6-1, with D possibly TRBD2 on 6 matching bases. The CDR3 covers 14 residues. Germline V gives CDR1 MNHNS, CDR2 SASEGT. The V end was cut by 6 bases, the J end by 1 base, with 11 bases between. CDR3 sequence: CASSREVGTDTQYF. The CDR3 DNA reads TGTGCCAGCAGCAGGGAGGTTGGCACAGATACGCAGTATTTT.

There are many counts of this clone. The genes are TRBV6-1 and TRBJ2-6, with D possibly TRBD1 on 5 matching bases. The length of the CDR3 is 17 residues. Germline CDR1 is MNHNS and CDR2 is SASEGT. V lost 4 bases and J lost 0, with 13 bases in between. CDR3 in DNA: TGTGCCAGCAGTGCCAGGGCCGACCACTCTGGGGCCAACGTCCTGACTTTC. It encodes CASSARADHSGANVLTF.

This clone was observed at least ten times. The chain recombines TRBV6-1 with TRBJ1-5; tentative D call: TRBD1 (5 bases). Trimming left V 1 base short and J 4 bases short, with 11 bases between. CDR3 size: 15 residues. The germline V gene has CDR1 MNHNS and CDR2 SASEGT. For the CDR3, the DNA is TGTGCCAGCAGTGAAGAGGGGAGGCTTAATCAGCCCCAGCATTTT. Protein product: CASSEEGRLNQPQHF.

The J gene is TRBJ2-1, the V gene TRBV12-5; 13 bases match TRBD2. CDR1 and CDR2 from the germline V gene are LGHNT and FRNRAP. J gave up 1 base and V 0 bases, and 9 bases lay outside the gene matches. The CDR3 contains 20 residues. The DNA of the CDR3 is TGTGCTAGTGGTTTGGTACTAGCGGGGGGGGCCGAGAGTTCCTACAATGAGCAGTTCTTC. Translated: CASGLVLAGGAESSYNEQFF.

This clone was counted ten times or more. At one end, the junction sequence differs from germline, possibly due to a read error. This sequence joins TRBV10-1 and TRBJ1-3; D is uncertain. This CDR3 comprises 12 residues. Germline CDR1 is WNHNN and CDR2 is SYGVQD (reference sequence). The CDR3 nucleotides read TGCGCCAGCAGTTCTACAGAAAACCCCATATATTTT. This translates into CASSSTENPIYF.

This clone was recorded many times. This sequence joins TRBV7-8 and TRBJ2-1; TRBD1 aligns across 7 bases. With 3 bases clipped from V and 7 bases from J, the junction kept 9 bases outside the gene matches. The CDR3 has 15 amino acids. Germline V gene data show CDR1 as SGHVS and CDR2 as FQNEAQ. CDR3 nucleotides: TGTGCCAGCAGCTTGAGGACAGGTCGCGGGAATGAGCAGTTCTTC. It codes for CASSLRTGRGNEQFF.

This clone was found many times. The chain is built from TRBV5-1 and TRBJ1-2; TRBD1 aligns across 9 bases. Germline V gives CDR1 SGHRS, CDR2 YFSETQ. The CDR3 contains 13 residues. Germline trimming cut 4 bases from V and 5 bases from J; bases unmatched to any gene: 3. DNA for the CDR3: TGCGCCAGCAGCGCGGGACAGGGTTATGGCTACACCTTC. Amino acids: CASSAGQGYGYTF.

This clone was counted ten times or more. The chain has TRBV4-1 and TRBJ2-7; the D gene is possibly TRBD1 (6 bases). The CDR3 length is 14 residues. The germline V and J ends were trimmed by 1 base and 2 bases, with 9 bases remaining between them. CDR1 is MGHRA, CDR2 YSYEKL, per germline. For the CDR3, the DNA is TGCGCCAGCAGCCAAGGTTCAGGGGCCTACGAGCAGTACTTC. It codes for CASSQGSGAYEQYF.

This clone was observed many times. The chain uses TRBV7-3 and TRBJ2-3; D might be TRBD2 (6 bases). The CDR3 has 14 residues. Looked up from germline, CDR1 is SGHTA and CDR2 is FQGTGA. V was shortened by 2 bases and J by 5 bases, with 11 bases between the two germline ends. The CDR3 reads CASSLGGSLDTQYF. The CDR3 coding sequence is TGTGCCAGCAGCTTAGGGGGGTCGCTAGATACGCAGTATTTT. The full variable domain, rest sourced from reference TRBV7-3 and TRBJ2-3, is GAGVSQTPSNKVTEKGKYVELRCDPISGHTALYWYRQSLGQGPEFLIYFQGTGAADDSGLPNDRFFAVRPEGSVSTLKIQRTERGDSAVYLCASSLGGSLDTQYFGPGTRLTVL.

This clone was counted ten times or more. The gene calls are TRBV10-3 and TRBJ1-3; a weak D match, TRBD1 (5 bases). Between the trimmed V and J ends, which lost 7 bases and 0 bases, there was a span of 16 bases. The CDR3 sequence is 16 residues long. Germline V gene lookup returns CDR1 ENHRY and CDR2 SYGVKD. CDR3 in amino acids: CAIMIHRPFSGNTIYF. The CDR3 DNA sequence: TGTGCCATCATGATTCACAGGCCGTTCTCTGGAAACACCATATATTTT.

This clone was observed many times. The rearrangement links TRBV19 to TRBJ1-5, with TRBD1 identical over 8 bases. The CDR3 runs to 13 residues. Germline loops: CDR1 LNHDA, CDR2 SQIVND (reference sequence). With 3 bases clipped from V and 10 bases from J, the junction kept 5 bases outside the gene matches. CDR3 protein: CASSMDRVGPQHF. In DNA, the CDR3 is TGTGCCAGTAGTATGGACAGGGTAGGTCCCCAGCATTTT.

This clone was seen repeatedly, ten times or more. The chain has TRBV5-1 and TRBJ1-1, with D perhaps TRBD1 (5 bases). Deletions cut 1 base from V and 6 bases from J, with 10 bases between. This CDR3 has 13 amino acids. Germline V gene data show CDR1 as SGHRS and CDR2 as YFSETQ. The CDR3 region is CASSLSGLSEAFF. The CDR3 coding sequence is TGCGCCAGCAGCTTGTCAGGGTTGTCTGAAGCTTTCTTT. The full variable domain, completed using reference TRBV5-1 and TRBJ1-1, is KAGVTQTPRYLIKTRGQQVTLSCSPISGHRSVSWYQQTPGQGLQFLFEYFSETQRNKGNFPGRFSGRQFSNSRSEMNVSTLELGDSALYLCASSLSGLSEAFFGQGTRLTVV.

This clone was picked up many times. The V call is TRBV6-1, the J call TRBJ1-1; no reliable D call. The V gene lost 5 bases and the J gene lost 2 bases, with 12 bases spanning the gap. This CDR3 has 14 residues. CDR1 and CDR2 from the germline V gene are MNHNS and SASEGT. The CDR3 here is CASSTQQSNTEAFF. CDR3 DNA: TGTGCCAGCAGTACACAACAGAGTAACACTGAAGCTTTCTTT.

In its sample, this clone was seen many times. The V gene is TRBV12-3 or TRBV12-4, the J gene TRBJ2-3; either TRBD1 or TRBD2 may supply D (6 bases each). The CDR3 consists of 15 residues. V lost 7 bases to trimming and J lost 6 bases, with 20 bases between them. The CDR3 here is CASNLQGGFLDTQYF. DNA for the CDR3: TGTGCCAGCAATCTACAGGGAGGCTTCCTGGATACGCAGTATTTT.

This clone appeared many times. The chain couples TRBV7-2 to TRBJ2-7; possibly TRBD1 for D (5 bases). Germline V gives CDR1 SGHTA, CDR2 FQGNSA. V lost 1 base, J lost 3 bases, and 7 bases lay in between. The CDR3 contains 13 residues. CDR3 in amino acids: CASSLGRDYEQYF. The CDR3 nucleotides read TGTGCCAGCAGCTTAGGCAGGGACTACGAGCAGTACTTC. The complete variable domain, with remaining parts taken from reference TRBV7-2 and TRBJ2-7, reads GAGVSQSPSNKVTEKGKDVELRCDPISGHTALYWYRQSLGQGLEFLIYFQGNSAPDKSGLPSDRFSAERTGGSVSTLTIQRTQQEDSAVYLCASSLGRDYEQYFGPGTRLTVT.

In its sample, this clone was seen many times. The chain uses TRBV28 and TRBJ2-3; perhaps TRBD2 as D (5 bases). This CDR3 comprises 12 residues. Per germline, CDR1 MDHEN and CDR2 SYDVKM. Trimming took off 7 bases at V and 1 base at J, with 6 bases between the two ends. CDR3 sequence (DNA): TGTGCCAGCACGAGGGGCACAGATACGCAGTATTTT. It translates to CASTRGTDTQYF.

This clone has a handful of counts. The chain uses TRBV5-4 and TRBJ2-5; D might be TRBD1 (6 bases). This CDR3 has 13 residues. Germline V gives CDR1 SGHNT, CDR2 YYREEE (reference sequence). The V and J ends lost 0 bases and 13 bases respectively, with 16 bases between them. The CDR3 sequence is CASSLEGARQAYF. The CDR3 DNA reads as TGTGCCAGCAGCTTGGAAGGCGCGCGACAGGCGTACTTC. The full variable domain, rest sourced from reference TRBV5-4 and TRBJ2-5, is ETGVTQSPTHLIKTRGQQVTLRCSSQSGHNTVSWYQQALGQGPQFIFQYYREEENGRGNFPPRFSGLQFPNYSSELNVNALELDDSALYLCASSLEGARQAYFGPGTRLLVL.

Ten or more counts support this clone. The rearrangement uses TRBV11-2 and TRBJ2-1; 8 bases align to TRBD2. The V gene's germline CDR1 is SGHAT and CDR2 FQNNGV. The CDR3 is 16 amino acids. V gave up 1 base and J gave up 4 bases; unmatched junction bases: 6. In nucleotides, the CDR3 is TGTGCCAGCAGCTTAGGCGTTGGCGGGGGGTACAATGAGCAGTTCTTC. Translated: CASSLGVGGGYNEQFF.

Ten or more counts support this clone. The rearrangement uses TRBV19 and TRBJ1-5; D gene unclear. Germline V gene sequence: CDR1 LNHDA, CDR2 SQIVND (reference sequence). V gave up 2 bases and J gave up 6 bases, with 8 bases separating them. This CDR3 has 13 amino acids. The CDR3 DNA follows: TGTGCCAGTAGTATAAAGCTCATTCAGCCCCAGCATTTT. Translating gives CASSIKLIQPQHF.

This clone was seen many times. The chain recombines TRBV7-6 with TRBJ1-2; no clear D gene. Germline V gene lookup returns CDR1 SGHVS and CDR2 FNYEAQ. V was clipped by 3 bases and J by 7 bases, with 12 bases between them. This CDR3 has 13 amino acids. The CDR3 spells CASSFNQEGGYTF. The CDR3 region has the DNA TGTGCCAGCAGCTTTAATCAAGAGGGTGGCTACACCTTC. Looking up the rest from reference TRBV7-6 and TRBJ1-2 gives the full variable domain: GAGVSQSPRYKVTKRGQDVALRCDPISGHVSLYWYRQALGQGPEFLTYFNYEAQQDKSGLPNDRFSAERPEGSISTLTIQRTEQRDSAMYRCASSFNQEGGYTFGSGTRLTVV.

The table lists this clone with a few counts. CDR3 coding DNA: TGTGCCTGGAGTGTCGGGACAGGGAGGGAGACCCAGTACTTC. Translating gives CAWSVGTGRETQYF. The chain joins TRBV30 to TRBJ2-5; 9 bases map to TRBD1. Per the germline V gene, CDR1 is GTSNPN and CDR2 is SVGIG (reference sequence). The CDR3 contains 14 residues. Unmatched junction bases numbered 4, after V lost 0 bases and J lost 5 bases.

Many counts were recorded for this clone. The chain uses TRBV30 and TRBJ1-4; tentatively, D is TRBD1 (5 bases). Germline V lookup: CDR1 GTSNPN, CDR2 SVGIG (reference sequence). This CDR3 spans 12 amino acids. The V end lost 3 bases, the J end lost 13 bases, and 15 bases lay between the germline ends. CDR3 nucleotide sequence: TGTGCCTGGAGGAGCGGGGTCGGGGGACTGTTTTTT. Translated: CAWRSGVGGLFF.

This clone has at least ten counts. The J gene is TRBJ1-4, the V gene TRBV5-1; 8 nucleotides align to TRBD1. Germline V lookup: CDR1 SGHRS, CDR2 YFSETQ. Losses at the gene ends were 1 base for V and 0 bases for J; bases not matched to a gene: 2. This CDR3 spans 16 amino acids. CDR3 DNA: TGCGCCAGCAGCTTGCCAGGGGGCACAACTAATGAAAAACTGTTTTTT. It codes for CASSLPGGTTNEKLFF.

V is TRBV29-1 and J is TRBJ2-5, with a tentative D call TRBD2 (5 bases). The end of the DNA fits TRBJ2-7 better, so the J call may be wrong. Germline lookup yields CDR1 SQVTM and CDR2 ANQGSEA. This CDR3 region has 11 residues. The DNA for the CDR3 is TGCAGCGTTCGAGGGTCCTACGAGCAGTACTTC. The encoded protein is CSVRGSYEQYF.

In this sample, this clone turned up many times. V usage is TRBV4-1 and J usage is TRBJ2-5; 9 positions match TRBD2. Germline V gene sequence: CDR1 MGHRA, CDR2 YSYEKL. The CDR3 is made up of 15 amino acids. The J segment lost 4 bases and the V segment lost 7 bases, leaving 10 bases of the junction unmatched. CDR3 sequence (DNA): TGCGCCAGCAACCTTGGCGGGGGGGCCGGAGAGACCCAGTACTTC. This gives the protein CASNLGGGAGETQYF.

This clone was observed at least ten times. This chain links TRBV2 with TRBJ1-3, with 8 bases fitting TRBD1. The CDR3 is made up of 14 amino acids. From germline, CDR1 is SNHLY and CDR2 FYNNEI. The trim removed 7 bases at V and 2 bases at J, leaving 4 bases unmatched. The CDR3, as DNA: TGTGCCAGCATTATGGACAGGGCTGGAAACACCATATATTTT. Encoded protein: CASIMDRAGNTIYF.

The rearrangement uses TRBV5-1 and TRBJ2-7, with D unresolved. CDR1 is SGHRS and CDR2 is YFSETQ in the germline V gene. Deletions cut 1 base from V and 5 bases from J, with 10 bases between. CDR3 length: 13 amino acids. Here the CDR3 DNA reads TGCGCCAGCAGCTTGCGCAGTGATCACGAGCAGTACTTC. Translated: CASSLRSDHEQYF.

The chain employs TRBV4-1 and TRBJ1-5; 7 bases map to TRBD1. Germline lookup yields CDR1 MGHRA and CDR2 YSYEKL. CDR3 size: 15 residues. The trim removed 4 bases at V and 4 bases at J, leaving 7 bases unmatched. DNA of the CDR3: TGCGCCAGCAGCCGTGTTGGGACAGTTAATCAGCCCCAGCATTTT. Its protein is CASSRVGTVNQPQHF.

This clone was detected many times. As DNA, the CDR3 is TGTGCCAGCAGTTACTCGACGGGACAGGGGGCCAATAATGAAAAACTGTTTTTT. This encodes CASSYSTGQGANNEKLFF. The rearrangement links TRBV6-2 or TRBV6-3 to TRBJ1-4; TRBD1 matches 12 bases. The CDR3 extends over 18 amino acids. The V segment lost 0 bases and the J segment 4 bases; nucleotides outside the gene matches: 6. Germline V lookup: CDR1 MNHEY, CDR2 SVGEGT.

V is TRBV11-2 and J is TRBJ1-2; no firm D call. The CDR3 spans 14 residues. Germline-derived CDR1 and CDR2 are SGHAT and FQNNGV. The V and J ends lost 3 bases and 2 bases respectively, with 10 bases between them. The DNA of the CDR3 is TGTGCCAGCAGCTTTTCAGTACAGAACTATGGCTACACCTTC. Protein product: CASSFSVQNYGYTF.

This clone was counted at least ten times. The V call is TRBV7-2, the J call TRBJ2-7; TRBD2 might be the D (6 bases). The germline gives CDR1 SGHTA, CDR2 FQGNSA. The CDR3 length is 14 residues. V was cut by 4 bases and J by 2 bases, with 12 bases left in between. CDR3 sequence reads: CASSSAGGAYEQYF. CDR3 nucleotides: TGTGCCAGCAGCTCCGCCGGGGGAGCCTACGAGCAGTACTTC.